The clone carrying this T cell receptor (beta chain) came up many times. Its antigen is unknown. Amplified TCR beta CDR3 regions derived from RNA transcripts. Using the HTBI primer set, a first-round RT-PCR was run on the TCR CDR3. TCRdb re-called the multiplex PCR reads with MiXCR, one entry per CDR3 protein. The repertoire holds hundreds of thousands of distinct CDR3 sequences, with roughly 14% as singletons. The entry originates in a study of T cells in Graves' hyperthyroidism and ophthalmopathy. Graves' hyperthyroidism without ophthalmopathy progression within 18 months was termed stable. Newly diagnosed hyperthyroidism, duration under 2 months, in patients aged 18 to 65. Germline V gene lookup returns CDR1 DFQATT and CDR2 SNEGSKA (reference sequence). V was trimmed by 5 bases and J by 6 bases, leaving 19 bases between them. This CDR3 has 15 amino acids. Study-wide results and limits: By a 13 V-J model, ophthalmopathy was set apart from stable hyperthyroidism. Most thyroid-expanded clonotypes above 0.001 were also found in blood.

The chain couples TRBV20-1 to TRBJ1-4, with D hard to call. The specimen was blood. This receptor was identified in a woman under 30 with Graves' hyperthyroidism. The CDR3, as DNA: TGCAGTGCTGAACTCTACGAGTCACGGGATGAAAAACTGTTTTTT. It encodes CSAELYESRDEKLFF.